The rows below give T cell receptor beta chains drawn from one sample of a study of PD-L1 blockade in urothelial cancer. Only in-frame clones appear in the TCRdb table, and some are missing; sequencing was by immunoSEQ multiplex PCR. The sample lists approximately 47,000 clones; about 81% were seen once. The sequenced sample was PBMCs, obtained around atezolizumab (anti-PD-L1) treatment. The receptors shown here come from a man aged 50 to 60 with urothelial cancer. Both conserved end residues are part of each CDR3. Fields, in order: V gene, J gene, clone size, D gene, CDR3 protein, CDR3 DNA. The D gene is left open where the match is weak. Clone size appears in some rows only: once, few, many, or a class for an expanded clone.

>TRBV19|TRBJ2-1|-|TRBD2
CASSTSGLAALNEQFF
TGTGCCAGTAGTACCTCGGGACTAGCGGCGCTCAATGAGCAGTTCTTC
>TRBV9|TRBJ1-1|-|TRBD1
CASSPLIGTGEAFF
TGTGCCAGCAGCCCTCTGATAGGGACAGGAGAAGCTTTCTTT
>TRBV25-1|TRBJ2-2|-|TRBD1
CASSNTGTGGPGELFF
TGTGCCAGCAGTAATACCGGGACAGGTGGCCCCGGGGAGCTGTTTTTT
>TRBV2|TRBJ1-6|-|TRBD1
CASNDRENSPLHF
TGTGCCAGCAACGACAGGGAAAATTCACCCCTCCACTTT
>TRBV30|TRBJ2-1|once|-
CAWSTLANEQFF
TGTGCCTGGAGTACGTTAGCGAACGAGCAGTTCTTC
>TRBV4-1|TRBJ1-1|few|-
CASSQGQVNTEAFF
TGCGCCAGCAGCCAAGGGCAGGTGAACACTGAAGCTTTCTTT
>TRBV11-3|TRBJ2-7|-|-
CASSLPRAGEQYF
TGTGCCAGCAGCTTACCCAGGGCTGGGGAGCAGTACTTC
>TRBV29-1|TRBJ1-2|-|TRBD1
CSVDRETTYGYTF
TGCAGCGTAGACAGGGAGACGACCTATGGCTACACCTTC
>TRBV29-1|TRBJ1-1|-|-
CSVEDHALGTEAFF
TGCAGCGTTGAAGATCATGCCCTTGGCACCGAAGCTTTCTTT
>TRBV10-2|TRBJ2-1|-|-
CASVQGGSYNEQFF
TGCGCCAGCGTCCAGGGAGGCTCCTACAATGAGCAGTTCTTC
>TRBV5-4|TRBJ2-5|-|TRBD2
CASSTGTRVQETQYF
TGTGCCAGCAGCACAGGGACTAGAGTTCAAGAGACCCAGTACTTC
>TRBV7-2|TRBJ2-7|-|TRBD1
CASSFPQGSYEQYF
TGTGCCAGCAGCTTCCCACAGGGGTCCTACGAGCAGTACTTC
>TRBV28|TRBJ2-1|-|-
CASSLDDRSTEQFF
TGTGCCAGCAGTTTAGATGACAGATCCACTGAGCAGTTCTTC
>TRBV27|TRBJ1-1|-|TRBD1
CASSPKNRGEAFF
TGTGCCAGCAGTCCGAAGAACAGGGGTGAAGCTTTCTTT
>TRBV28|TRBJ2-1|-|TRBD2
CASLGGGRLNNEQFF
TGTGCCAGCCTGGGGGGAGGGCGCTTGAACAATGAGCAGTTCTTC
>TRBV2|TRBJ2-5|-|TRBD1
CASVRQGVGQETQYF
TGTGCCAGCGTGCGACAGGGGGTCGGACAAGAGACCCAGTACTTC
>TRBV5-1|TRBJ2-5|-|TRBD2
CASRPTSGGWETQYF
TGCGCCAGCAGACCCACTAGCGGGGGGTGGGAGACCCAGTACTTC
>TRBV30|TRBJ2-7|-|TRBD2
CAWRTSGTYEQYF
TGTGCCTGGAGGACTAGCGGTACCTACGAGCAGTACTTC
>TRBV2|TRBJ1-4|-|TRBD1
CASRAGTGVGTNEKLFF
TGTGCCAGCAGAGCCGGGACAGGGGTTGGAACTAATGAAAAACTGTTTTTT
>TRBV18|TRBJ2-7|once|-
CASSPPTRGFDRENEQYF
TGTGCCAGCTCACCACCGACCAGGGGCTTCGATAGAGAAAACGAGCAGTACTTC
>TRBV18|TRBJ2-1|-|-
CASSPKTGNNEQFF
TGTGCCAGCTCACCCAAGACGGGGAACAATGAGCAGTTCTTC
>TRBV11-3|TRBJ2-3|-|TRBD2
CASSYGLAGPTDTQYF
TGTGCCAGCAGCTATGGACTAGCGGGGCCCACAGATACGCAGTATTTT
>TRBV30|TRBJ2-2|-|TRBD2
CAWTRRAGNTGELFF
TGTGCCTGGACTAGAAGAGCGGGAAACACCGGGGAGCTGTTTTTT
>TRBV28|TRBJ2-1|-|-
CASSPPGSYNEQFF
TGTGCCAGCAGTCCCCCAGGCTCCTACAATGAGCAGTTCTTC
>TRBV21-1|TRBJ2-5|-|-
CASIKLQETQYF
TGTGCCAGCATAAAATTACAAGAGACCCAGTACTTC
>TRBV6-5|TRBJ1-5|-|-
CASRTGPNQPQHF
TGTGCCAGCAGGACAGGCCCGAATCAGCCCCAGCATTTT
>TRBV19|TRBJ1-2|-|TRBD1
CASRRTGYGYTF
TGTGCCAGTAGACGGACAGGCTATGGCTACACCTTC
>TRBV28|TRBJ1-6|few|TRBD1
CASLGQLNNSPLHF
TGTGCCAGCTTGGGACAGCTAAATAATTCACCCCTCCACTTT
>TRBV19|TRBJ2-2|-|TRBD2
CASISPGGGFTGELFF
TGTGCCAGTATCTCACCGGGCGGGGGGTTCACCGGGGAGCTGTTTTTT
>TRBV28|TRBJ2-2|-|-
CASGLGQPTGELFF
TGTGCCAGCGGCTTGGGGCAGCCGACCGGGGAGCTGTTTTTT
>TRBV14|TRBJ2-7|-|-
CASSHGLPGAYEQYF
TGTGCCAGCAGCCATGGCCTACCTGGGGCTTACGAGCAGTACTTC
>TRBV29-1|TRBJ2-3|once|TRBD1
CSVAGTGTRDTQYF
TGCAGCGTCGCCGGGACAGGGACACGTGATACGCAGTATTTT
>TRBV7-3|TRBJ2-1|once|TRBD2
CASSLGLAGGSDEQFF
TGTGCCAGCAGCTTGGGACTAGCGGGAGGATCGGATGAGCAGTTCTTC
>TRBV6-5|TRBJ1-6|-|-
CASSYVFGNNSPLHF
TGTGCCAGCAGTTACGTTTTCGGGAACAATTCACCCCTCCACTTT
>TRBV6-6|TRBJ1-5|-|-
CASSYSPDSAYQPQHF
TGTGCCAGCAGTTACTCTCCGGACAGTGCTTATCAGCCCCAGCATTTT
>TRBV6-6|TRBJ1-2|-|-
CASRLDRSYGYTF
TGTGCCAGCAGACTCGATCGGTCCTATGGCTACACCTTC
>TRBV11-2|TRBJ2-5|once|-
CASSPNRGIQETQYF
TGTGCCAGCAGCCCGAACCGGGGGATCCAAGAGACCCAGTACTTC
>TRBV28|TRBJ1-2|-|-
CASSSTGRVSYGYTF
TGTGCCAGCAGTTCGACAGGCCGGGTTAGCTATGGCTACACCTTC
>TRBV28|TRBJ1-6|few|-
CASVRAGGDSPLHF
TGTGCCAGCGTGCGGGCAGGTGGGGATTCACCCCTCCACTTT
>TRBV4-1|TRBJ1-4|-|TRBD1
CASSQIRQGNEKLFF
TGCGCCAGCAGCCAAATACGACAGGGAAATGAAAAACTGTTTTTT
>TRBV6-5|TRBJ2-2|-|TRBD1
CASRRQGVLTGELFF
TGTGCCAGCAGGCGACAGGGGGTATTGACCGGGGAGCTGTTTTTT
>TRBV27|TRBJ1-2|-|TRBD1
CASSLGQGFNYGYTF
TGTGCCAGCAGTTTGGGACAGGGGTTTAACTATGGCTACACCTTC
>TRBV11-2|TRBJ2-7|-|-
CASSLYQGPAGEQYF
TGTGCCAGCAGCTTATATCAGGGTCCCGCGGGGGAGCAGTACTTC
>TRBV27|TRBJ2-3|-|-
CASSPSSTDTQYF
TGTGCCAGCAGTCCCTCTAGCACAGATACGCAGTATTTT
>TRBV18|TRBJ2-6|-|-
CASSPIAANVLTF
TGTGCCAGCTCTCCTATTGCGGCCAACGTCCTGACTTTC
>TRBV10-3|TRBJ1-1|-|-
CAISGGNTEAFF
TGTGCCATCAGTGGAGGGAACACTGAAGCTTTCTTT
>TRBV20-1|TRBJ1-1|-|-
CSPGRTTEAFF
TGCAGTCCGGGTAGAACGACTGAAGCTTTCTTT
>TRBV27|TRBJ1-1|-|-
CASASPGGNTEAFF
TGTGCCAGCGCATCGCCCGGTGGTAACACTGAAGCTTTCTTT
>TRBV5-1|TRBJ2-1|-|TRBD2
CASSLGGGAGEQFF
TGCGCCAGCAGCCTCGGCGGGGGGGCCGGTGAGCAGTTCTTC
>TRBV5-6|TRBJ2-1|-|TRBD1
CASSFNRQGINEQFF
TGTGCCAGCAGCTTTAACAGACAGGGGATAAATGAGCAGTTCTTC
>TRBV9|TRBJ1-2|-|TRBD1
CASVRTGGRGYTF
TGTGCCAGCGTCCGGACAGGGGGACGTGGCTACACCTTC
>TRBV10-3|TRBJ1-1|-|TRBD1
CAIRAGTGGLTEAFF
TGTGCCATCAGAGCCGGGACAGGGGGCTTAACTGAAGCTTTCTTT
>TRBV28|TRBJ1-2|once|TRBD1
CASSFRQGASGYTF
TGTGCCAGCAGTTTTCGACAGGGGGCGTCCGGCTACACCTTC
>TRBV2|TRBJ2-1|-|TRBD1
CASIIYRGEQFF
TGTGCCAGCATTATATACAGGGGTGAGCAGTTCTTC
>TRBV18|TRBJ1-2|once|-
CASSPLAREGYTF
TGTGCCAGCTCACCCCTCGCGAGAGAGGGCTACACCTTC
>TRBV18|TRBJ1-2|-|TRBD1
CASSPGTGGSNGYTF
TGTGCCAGCTCACCGGGGACAGGGGGTAGTAATGGCTACACCTTC
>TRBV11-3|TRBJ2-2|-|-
CASSLAPVPTGELFF
TGTGCCAGCAGCTTAGCCCCAGTCCCCACCGGGGAGCTGTTTTTT
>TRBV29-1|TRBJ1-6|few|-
CSVENRVKGNSPLHF
TGCAGCGTCGAAAACAGGGTAAAGGGTAATTCACCCCTCCACTTT
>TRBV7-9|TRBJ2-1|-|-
CASSFGAGYNEQFF
TGTGCCAGCAGCTTTGGGGCTGGCTACAATGAGCAGTTCTTC
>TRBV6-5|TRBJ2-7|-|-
CASRTSGYEQYF
TGTGCCAGCAGAACTAGTGGGTACGAGCAGTACTTC